One and the same sample provided the 31 T cell receptor beta chains below, sequenced in a study of spatial heterogeneity in lung cancer. Study results and caveats: For expanded intratumoral alpha and beta TCRs, counts tracked tumor mutation counts.

Their antigen targets remain unknown. TCRdb processed the 5' RACE reads anew with MiXCR; each CDR3 protein has one entry. The sample carries 5,200 or so distinct CDR3 sequences, roughly 7.4% recorded once. Time point of the sample: sample taken at primary tumor resection. The source was lung tumor tissue, collected at surgery. Receptor source: a male donor with early-stage non-small cell lung cancer.

This clonotype came up a few times. The chain has TRBV29-1 and TRBJ1-2; D is undetermined. V was trimmed by 6 bases and J by 4 bases, leaving 15 bases between them. There are 13 residues in the CDR3. CDR1 and CDR2 (germline): SQVTM, ANQGSEA. CDR3 nucleotide sequence: TGCAGCGTGGAATCGGGAGAGATCTATGGCTACACCTTC. The encoded protein is CSVESGEIYGYTF.

The chain uses TRBV27 and TRBJ2-2; no clear D. Germline CDR1 reads MNHEY; CDR2 reads SMNVEV (reference sequence). The CDR3 runs to 12 residues. With 4 bases removed from V and 6 bases from J, the gap between germline ends came to 6 bases. The CDR3 sequence is CASSYLPGELFF. The CDR3 bases are TGTGCCAGCAGTTATTTGCCCGGGGAGCTGTTTTTT.

This chain's CDR3 is CSAKLAGQETQYF. DNA of the CDR3: TGCAGTGCTAAACTAGCGGGGCAAGAGACCCAGTACTTC. The chain is built from TRBV20-1 and TRBJ2-5; TRBD2 matches at 10 bases. Germline trimming cut 4 bases from V and 2 bases from J; bases unmatched to any gene: 1. Per germline, CDR1 DFQATT and CDR2 SNEGSKA (reference sequence). There are 13 residues in the CDR3.

This clonotype was observed a few times. V is TRBV20-1 and J is TRBJ1-1; TRBD1 agrees at 12 bases. This CDR3 region has 16 residues. In germline, CDR1 is DFQATT, CDR2 SNEGSKA (reference sequence). With V trimmed by 6 bases and J by 4 bases, 12 bases remained unmatched. CDR3 DNA sequence: TGCAGTGCCGGAGGGGACAGGGGGCGCCGGAGCACTGAAGCTTTCTTT. Amino acid sequence: CSAGGDRGRRSTEAFF.

This clonotype has a count of ten or more. This chain joins TRBV6-2 or TRBV6-3 and TRBJ2-7, with a tentative D call TRBD1 (6 bases). The V end was cut by 7 bases, the J end by 2 bases, with 18 bases between. There are 15 residues in the CDR3. Germline V CDR1 and CDR2: MNHEY, SVGEGT. DNA of the CDR3: TGTGCCAGCAACCAGGACAGTTTTTTAGCCTACGAGCAGTACTTC. This codes for CASNQDSFLAYEQYF.

This clonotype was seen repeatedly, ten times or more. The chain joins TRBV29-1 to TRBJ1-1, with D hard to call. The CDR3 has 15 amino acids. Trimming pared 0 bases from V and 2 bases from J, leaving 13 bases between. Germline lookup yields CDR1 SQVTM and CDR2 ANQGSEA. The CDR3 reads CSVEDTGAPNTEAFF. The CDR3 DNA reads TGCAGCGTTGAAGATACGGGCGCACCTAACACTGAAGCTTTCTTT.

This clonotype was recorded at least ten times. The genes are TRBV29-1 and TRBJ2-7; D is possibly TRBD1 or TRBD2 (5 bases each). Germline assignment: CDR1 SQVTM and CDR2 ANQGSEA. The CDR3 is 14 residues long. V dropped 4 bases and J dropped 3 bases, with 16 bases sitting between them. CDR3 loop: CSVVDGTRNYEQYF. CDR3 sequence (DNA): TGCAGCGTTGTCGACGGGACGAGGAACTACGAGCAGTACTTC.

This clonotype was detected many times. The rearrangement uses TRBV13 and TRBJ1-2; no reliable D call. The CDR3 runs to 12 residues. Trimming took 7 bases from V and 8 from J, leaving 14 bases between them. Germline CDR1 reads PRHDT; CDR2 reads FYEKMQ (reference sequence). DNA of the CDR3: TGTGCCAGCAACACCCTTAGGCCGGGCTACACCTTC. Its translation is CASNTLRPGYTF.

J is TRBJ2-7 and V is TRBV2; 9 bases line up with TRBD2. Germline V gene lookup returns CDR1 SNHLY and CDR2 FYNNEI. V was clipped by 1 base and J by 2 bases; unmatched bases: 3. This CDR3 has 15 residues. DNA for the CDR3: TGTGCCAGCAGTGAAGGACTAGCGGTAACCTACGAGCAGTACTTC. Translated, it gives CASSEGLAVTYEQYF.

J is TRBJ2-5 and V is TRBV9; no clear D. The germline V and J ends were trimmed by 4 bases and 3 bases, with 10 bases remaining between them. Germline loops: CDR1 SGDLS, CDR2 YYNGEE. The CDR3 has 13 residues. The DNA of the CDR3 is TGTGCCAGCAGCTCCCAGCTGGAAGAGACCCAGTACTTC. It specifies CASSSQLEETQYF.

The chain carries TRBV14 and TRBJ2-2; D unresolved. V was clipped by 5 bases and J by 5 bases, with 12 bases between them. Germline V gene lookup returns CDR1 SGHDN and CDR2 FVKESK. CDR3 length equals 14 residues. DNA for the CDR3: TGTGCCAGCAGCGGCCCCTTGAGGACCGGGGAGCTGTTTTTT. Encoded protein: CASSGPLRTGELFF.

This clonotype was seen repeatedly, ten times or more. The rearrangement links TRBV10-3 to TRBJ2-6; 14 nucleotides align to TRBD2. Germline loops: CDR1 ENHRY, CDR2 SYGVKD. The CDR3 extends over 22 amino acids. After removal of 2 bases from V and 2 bases from J, the junction contained 14 bases not matched to a gene. CDR3 coding DNA: TGTGCCATCAGTGAGCGGCTGGGGACTAGCGGGAGTAGTGGGCCTGGGGCCAACGTCCTGACTTTC. Translating gives CAISERLGTSGSSGPGANVLTF.

This clonotype was observed many times. This rearrangement joins TRBV5-1 to TRBJ2-5; possible D gene TRBD2, 6 bases. Trimming stripped 0 bases from V and 5 bases from J, with 11 bases between. The CDR3 is made up of 14 amino acids. CDR1 SGHRS and CDR2 YFSETQ come from the germline V gene. This CDR3 reads CASSLARGWETQYF. The CDR3 region has the DNA TGCGCCAGCAGCTTGGCGCGGGGCTGGGAGACCCAGTACTTC. The complete variable domain, with remaining parts taken from reference TRBV5-1 and TRBJ2-5, reads KAGVTQTPRYLIKTRGQQVTLSCSPISGHRSVSWYQQTPGQGLQFLFEYFSETQRNKGNFPGRFSGRQFSNSRSEMNVSTLELGDSALYLCASSLARGWETQYFGPGTRLLVL.

The gene calls are TRBV5-1 and TRBJ1-5; 11 bases align to TRBD1. With 4 bases clipped from V and 10 bases from J, the junction kept 7 bases outside the gene matches. The CDR3 is made up of 14 amino acids. The germline V gene has CDR1 SGHRS and CDR2 YFSETQ. In DNA form, the CDR3 reads TGCGCCAGCAGCACCGGGACAGGGGGTTCTCCCCAGCATTTT. This codes for CASSTGTGGSPQHF.

Many counts were recorded for this clonotype. The chain couples TRBV20-1 to TRBJ2-1, with 8 bases aligning to TRBD2. This CDR3 region has 14 residues. Germline loops: CDR1 DFQATT, CDR2 SNEGSKA (reference sequence). Losses at the gene ends were 2 bases for V and 4 bases for J; bases not matched to a gene: 4. The CDR3 nucleotides are TGCAGTGCTAGATCCGGGAGGGATTACAATGAGCAGTTCTTC. Translation gives CSARSGRDYNEQFF.

By its share, this clonotype is medium-sized. The V and J genes are TRBV15 and TRBJ2-1; D possibly corresponds to TRBD2 (5 bases). Germline CDR1 and CDR2: LNHNV and YYDKDF (reference sequence). V lost 5 bases and J 2 bases, leaving 16 bases between the germline ends. The CDR3 is 16 residues long. CDR3 residues: CATSVPGLGAYNEQFF. CDR3 coding DNA: TGTGCCACCAGCGTACCCGGACTCGGAGCCTACAATGAGCAGTTCTTC.

This clonotype was picked up many times. The V gene is TRBV14, the J gene TRBJ2-1; 10 positions agree with TRBD2. The CDR3 extends over 21 amino acids. V lost 4 bases, J lost 6 bases, and 24 bases stayed unmatched. Germline CDR1 reads SGHDN; CDR2 reads FVKESK. The CDR3 loop reads CASSPQVVRGAGTSAGNEQFF. In DNA form, the CDR3 reads TGTGCCAGCAGCCCCCAGGTCGTACGCGGAGCCGGGACTAGCGCAGGCAATGAGCAGTTCTTC.

This clonotype appeared many times. This sequence joins TRBV2 and TRBJ2-2, with D possibly matching TRBD1 (6 bases). The CDR3 sequence is 13 residues long. V was clipped by 11 bases and J by 1 base, with 11 bases between them. Germline V gene data show CDR1 as SNHLY and CDR2 as FYNNEI. CDR3 nucleotide sequence: TGTGCCGGACAGCCGGGGAACACCGGGGAGCTGTTTTTT. It encodes CAGQPGNTGELFF.

J is TRBJ2-1 and V is TRBV6-2 or TRBV6-3; perhaps D is TRBD1 or TRBD2 (7 bases each). Germline V gene lookup returns CDR1 MNHEY and CDR2 SVGEGT. The CDR3 runs to 13 residues. Deletions cut 1 base from V and 10 bases from J, with 11 bases between. The CDR3 sequence: CASSYYRGGEQFF. In DNA form, the CDR3 reads TGTGCCAGCAGTTACTACAGGGGAGGGGAGCAGTTCTTC.

This chain links TRBV7-2 with TRBJ2-7; TRBD2 agrees at 12 bases. Germline V CDR1 and CDR2: SGHTA, FQGNSA. The CDR3 length is 19 residues. J gave up 0 bases and V 5 bases, and 14 bases lay outside the gene matches. DNA for the CDR3: TGTGCCAGCAGCCCCTGGGGGAAAGGACTAGCGGGATACTCCTACGAGCAGTACTTC. It specifies CASSPWGKGLAGYSYEQYF.

This clonotype was recorded many times. V gene TRBV5-6 combines with J gene TRBJ1-1, with D maybe TRBD1 (6 bases). Trimming took 4 bases from V and 9 from J, leaving 16 bases between them. This CDR3 spans 13 amino acids. Germline CDR1 reads SGHDT; CDR2 reads YYEEEE. This CDR3 reads CASSPRTTGKAFF. CDR3 DNA sequence: TGTGCCAGCAGCCCTCGTACCACAGGGAAAGCTTTCTTT.

With regard to this clonotype: This could be a read error, since a much larger clone is one nucleotide away. This chain connects TRBV5-4 to TRBJ1-6; D is perhaps TRBD1 (5 bases). The CDR3 contains 14 residues. With 6 bases removed from V and 7 bases from J, the gap between germline ends came to 14 bases. The V gene's germline CDR1 is SGHNT and CDR2 YYREEE (reference sequence). The CDR3 nucleotides read TGTGCCAGCAACAGGAGCCCGGGCAATTCACCCCTCCACTTT. Amino acids: CASNRSPGNSPLHF.

This clonotype appeared many times. The V and J genes are TRBV7-3 and TRBJ2-1; 10 bases fit TRBD1. This CDR3 is 14 amino acids long. Germline V gene lookup returns CDR1 SGHTA and CDR2 FQGTGA. With 5 bases clipped from V and 8 bases from J, the junction kept 6 bases outside the gene matches. The CDR3 sequence is CASSLGQGFDEQFF. Here the CDR3 DNA reads TGTGCCAGCAGCCTGGGACAGGGGTTCGATGAGCAGTTCTTC. The whole variable domain, remainder taken from reference TRBV7-3 and TRBJ2-1, is GAGVSQTPSNKVTEKGKYVELRCDPISGHTALYWYRQSLGQGPEFLIYFQGTGAADDSGLPNDRFFAVRPEGSVSTLKIQRTERGDSAVYLCASSLGQGFDEQFFGPGTRLTVL.

V gene TRBV12-3 or TRBV12-4 combines with J gene TRBJ2-3; D uncertain. The CDR3 totals 13 residues. The germline V and J ends were trimmed by 5 bases and 6 bases, with 12 bases remaining between them. The CDR3 coding sequence is TGTGCCAGCAGTGCGAATATAGGGGATACGCAGTATTTT. As protein: CASSANIGDTQYF.

This clonotype occurred a few times. The chain carries TRBV20-1 and TRBJ2-7; D unclear. The CDR3 contains 13 residues. CDR1 is DFQATT, CDR2 SNEGSKA, per germline (reference sequence). With 1 base removed from V and 1 base from J, the gap between germline ends came to 8 bases. CDR3 protein: CSARVDGSYEQYF. CDR3 in DNA: TGCAGTGCTAGAGTGGACGGATCCTACGAGCAGTACTTC.

This clonotype was seen at least ten times. The chain joins TRBV10-3 to TRBJ2-3, with a tentative D call TRBD2 (7 bases). Germline V gene sequence: CDR1 ENHRY, CDR2 SYGVKD. Trimming stripped 2 bases from V and 2 bases from J, with 17 bases between. The CDR3 length is 17 residues. CDR3 coding DNA: TGTGCCATCAGTGAGACCCTCGGGGGGCTCCTCACAGATACGCAGTATTTT. This translates into CAISETLGGLLTDTQYF.

This clonotype was seen a few times. This chain joins TRBV7-2 and TRBJ1-2; 10 bases line up with TRBD1. V shed 5 bases and J 7 bases; nucleotides not matched to a gene: 10. Germline values: CDR1 SGHTA, CDR2 FQGNSA. The CDR3 length is 15 residues. CDR3 in amino acids: CASSKQGQGRLGYTF. CDR3 nucleotide sequence: TGTGCCAGCAGCAAACAGGGACAGGGGAGACTTGGCTACACCTTC. Full variable domain (missing parts from reference TRBV7-2 and TRBJ1-2): GAGVSQSPSNKVTEKGKDVELRCDPISGHTALYWYRQSLGQGLEFLIYFQGNSAPDKSGLPSDRFSAERTGGSVSTLTIQRTQQEDSAVYLCASSKQGQGRLGYTFGSGTRLTVV.

In its sample, this clonotype was seen a few times. CDR3 nucleotides: TGTGCCAGCACCTACCGGAATCGGGGCACTGAAGCTTTCTTT. It specifies CASTYRNRGTEAFF. This sequence joins TRBV6-5 and TRBJ1-1; D gene uncertain. This CDR3 has 14 amino acids. Trimming stripped 7 bases from V and 4 bases from J, with 16 bases between. Germline V CDR1 and CDR2: MNHEY, SVGAGI.

This clonotype has ten or more counts. The chain carries TRBV28 and TRBJ2-2; D remains unclear. Germline V lookup: CDR1 MDHEN, CDR2 SYDVKM. Deletions cut 2 bases from V and 5 bases from J, with 9 bases between. The CDR3 runs 14 residues. This CDR3 is CASSLGLRTGELFF. CDR3 nucleotide sequence: TGTGCCAGCAGTTTAGGCCTAAGGACCGGGGAGCTGTTTTTT.

The table lists this clonotype with a few counts. The CDR3 region has the DNA TGTGCCAGCAGCTCTACCGAGACAGCGGTAGGAACTGAAGCTTTCTTT. Translation: CASSSTETAVGTEAFF. This chain uses TRBV7-2 with TRBJ1-1; maybe TRBD1 (5 bases). Germline V gene sequence: CDR1 SGHTA, CDR2 FQGNSA. V lost 4 bases and J 5 bases, leaving 20 bases between the germline ends. CDR3 length equals 16 residues.

This clonotype was counted a few times. Sequence at one end of the junction differs from germline and may be a read error. V is TRBV5-6 and J is TRBJ2-5; D is ambiguous. This CDR3 is built from 13 residues. CDR1 SGHDT and CDR2 YYEEEE come from the germline V gene. The DNA for the CDR3 is TGTGTCAGCAGCTTGGTGGCGTCAGAGACCCAGTACTTC. It yields the protein CVSSLVASETQYF.